The rows below give T cell receptor beta chains drawn from one sample of a study of T cells in tuberculosis. Data came from immunoSEQ multiplex PCR; TCRdb stores just in-frame clones and leaves some out. This sample has about 41,000 clones; about 96% occur once, and the top ten carry around 3.5%. Sequenced material: PBMCs. These receptors all come from a donor aged 10-29 years with latent tuberculosis or without tuberculosis infection. Both conserved end residues are part of each CDR3.

V gene	CDR3 protein
TRBV19	CASNMNTEAFF
TRBV6-5	CASSRGQGLTDTQYF
TRBV19	CASSIGRGQPQHF
TRBV6-1	CASRDDRGRGYF
TRBV29-1	CSVGWDTLNTEAFF
TRBV28	CASSLDRDVQYSPLHF
TRBV10-3	CATNIGPGGRREQYF
TRBV7-9	CASSPRTGGGNTEAFF
TRBV29-1	CSVDAAGSRYGYTF
TRBV4-1	CASSQPVQSPEAFF
TRBV5-6	CASSLTGDQPQHF
TRBV11-2	CASSQRGGIGETQYF
TRBV30	CAWSALGTGRPNSGNTIYF
TRBV11-2	CASSSYGQGKFYEQYF
TRBV7-7	CASSLDRGSPLHF
TRBV9	CASSVGSGGGETQYF
TRBV30	CAWSLAGGSYEQYF
TRBV7-8	CASSSEGGLNYEQYF
TRBV5-4	CASSNPGTGWYGYTF
TRBV28	CASSFSGGSYNEQFF
TRBV9	CASSVDREPRTEAFF